This is a list of T cell receptor beta chains from one sample in a study of tumor-infiltrating lymphocytes in glioblastoma multiforme. From the multiplex PCR reads, TCRdb called clonotypes with MiXCR, one entry per CDR3 protein. The repertoire holds over 10,000 distinct CDR3 sequences, 66% seen once, with 25% to 30% in the top ten. Sequencing used brain tumor tissue. Source of these receptors: a male donor with glioblastoma. CDR3s include the opening cysteine and the closing phenylalanine or tryptophan. A D gene is named only where the DNA matches it firmly. Size tells how often a clone was seen (once, few, many) or the class of an expanded clone, and some rows leave it out.

abundance	d_gene	j_gene	v_gene	CDR3aa	CDR3nt
-	TRBD1	TRBJ2-3	TRBV11-3	CASSLGQGETDTQYF	TGTGCCAGCAGCCTAGGACAGGGGGAAACAGATACGCAGTATTTT
-	TRBD1	TRBJ1-6	TRBV20-1	CSVRGRGSVNSPLHF	TGCAGTGTTAGGGGGCGGGGCTCCGTGAATTCACCCCTCCACTTT
-	-	TRBJ1-2	TRBV29-1	CSATPGSQNYGYTF	TGCAGCGCCACTCCAGGGAGCCAAAACTATGGCTACACCTTC
-	-	TRBJ2-3	TRBV6-5	CASSYYRTTDTQYF	TGTGCCAGCAGTTACTATAGAACCACAGATACGCAGTATTTT
-	-	TRBJ2-7	TRBV6-1	CASRGPSYEQYF	TGTGCCAGCAGGGGGCCATCCTACGAGCAGTACTTC
-	-	TRBJ1-5	TRBV11-1	CASSLGLAGSTGTQHF	TGTGCCAGCAGCTTAGGACTAGCTGGGAGCACAGGTACGCAGCATTTT
-	-	TRBJ2-7	TRBV6-1	CASSEEGGTSYEQYF	TGTGCCAGCAGTGAAGAGGGGGGGACCTCCTACGAGCAGTACTTC
-	-	TRBJ2-7	TRBV6-5	CASSYSSHQPHKQYF	TGTGCCAGCAGTTACTCTTCACACCAACCACACAAGCAGTATTTC
-	TRBD2	TRBJ2-2	TRBV9	CASSTPSGSLSGELFF	TGTGCCAGCAGCACTCCTAGCGGGAGCTTGAGCGGGGAGCTGTTTTTT
many	TRBD2	TRBJ2-7	TRBV6-1	CASSAGLAGVGEQYF	TGTGCCAGCAGTGCCGGACTAGCGGGAGTAGGTGAGCAGTACTTC
-	-	TRBJ2-2	TRBV29-1	CSAETGFGHTGELFF	TGCAGCGCTGAGACAGGTTTTGGACACACCGGGGAGCTGTTTTTT
-	-	TRBJ2-7	TRBV6-1	CTSSDGTSVSYEQYF	TGTACCAGCAGTGATGGGACTTCTGTTTCCTACGAGCAGTACTTC
large	TRBD1	TRBJ2-7	TRBV10-3	CALGTGWEQYF	TGTGCCCTCGGGACAGGGTGGGAGCAGTACTTC
few	TRBD1	TRBJ2-7	TRBV19	CASSLTWAGGLSSYEQYF	TGTGCCAGTAGTCTGACCTGGGCAGGGGGCCTAAGCTCCTACGAGCAGTACTTC
-	-	TRBJ2-3	TRBV29-1	CSVEVSGVSAQYF	TGCAGCGTTGAGGTCTCGGGGGTTAGTGCGCAGTATTTT
-	-	TRBJ1-5	TRBV11-3	CASRFIGDSNQPQHF	TGTGCTAGCAGGTTTATAGGGGATAGCAATCAGCCCCAGCATTTT
-	-	TRBJ2-1	TRBV20-1	CSASGGSNNEQFF	TGCAGTGCTAGTGGTGGGAGCAACAATGAGCAGTTCTTC
few	-	TRBJ2-1	TRBV10-3	CAGQGPSSYNEQFF	TGTGCTGGGCAGGGGCCTAGTTCCTACAATGAGCAGTTCTTC
-	TRBD1	TRBJ1-2	TRBV6-5	CASSLRPGQGGCYTF	TGTGCCAGCAGTCTCAGGCCGGGACAGGGGGGATGCTACACCTTC
-	-	TRBJ2-1	TRBV6-2/TRBV6-3	CASSYPAGENEQFF	TGTGCCAGTAGTTACCCCGCAGGAGAGAATGAGCAGTTCTTC
-	TRBD2	TRBJ2-3	TRBV11-1	CGSSSRGRGGTDTQYF	TGTGGCAGCAGTTCCCGGGGCCGGGGGGGCACAGATACGCAGTATTTT
-	-	TRBJ2-3	TRBV11-2	CASSLVRSSDTQYF	TGTGCCAGCAGCTTAGTCAGGAGTTCAGATACGCAGTATTTT
many	TRBD1	TRBJ1-1	TRBV11-1	CASSLRDRGYMNTEAFF	TGTGCCAGCAGCTTACGGGACAGAGGGTACATGAACACTGAAGCTTTCTTT
-	-	TRBJ2-7	TRBV4-1	CAISTHSESTYDQYF	TGCGCCATCAGCACACATAGCGAGAGCACCTACGATCAGTACTTC
-	-	TRBJ2-3	TRBV10-3	CAISLTSTDTQYF	TGTGCCATCAGTCTAACTAGCACAGATACGCAGTATTTT
many	TRBD2	TRBJ2-1	TRBV7-9	CASNEAGEGEQFF	TGTGCCAGCAATGAAGCGGGAGAGGGTGAGCAGTTCTTC
-	-	TRBJ1-1	TRBV11-2	CASSLDSSTEAFF	TGTGCCAGCAGCTTAGATTCATCAACTGAAGCTTTCTTT
medium-sized	TRBD1	TRBJ1-6	TRBV20-1	CSARDRTGDSPLHF	TGCAGTGCTAGAGATCGGACAGGGGATTCACCCCTCCACTTT
-	-	TRBJ2-2	TRBV29-1	CSVLTGELF	TGCAGCGTCCTCACCGGGGAGCTGTTT
-	-	TRBJ2-2	TRBV6-1	CASSEFPPETNTWELFF	TGTGCCAGCAGTGAATTCCCTCCCGAAACGAACACCTGGGAGCTGTTTTTT
-	TRBD2	TRBJ2-2	TRBV6-5	CASSSTSVRSRTGELFF	TGTGCTAGCAGTTCGACTAGCGTGAGGTCTAGAACCGGGGAGCTGTTTTTT
many	TRBD1	TRBJ2-5	TRBV29-1	CSFRRGQGQETQYF	TGCAGCTTCCGACGGGGACAGGGGCAAGAGACCCAGTACTTC
many	TRBD2	TRBJ2-1	TRBV28	CASSPSTSDHNEQFF	TGTGCCAGCAGTCCGAGCACTAGCGACCACAATGAGCAGTTCTTC
-	TRBD2	TRBJ2-7	TRBV2	CASNIGTSYEQYF	TGTGCCAGCAATATCGGGACTAGCTACGAGCAGTACTTC
-	TRBD1	TRBJ2-1	TRBV29-1	CSVEAPDRSSYNEQFF	TGCAGCGTTGAAGCTCCGGACAGGAGCTCCTACAATGAGCAGTTCTTC
once	-	TRBJ2-1	TRBV11-2	CASSFSRTGSNEQFF	TGTGCCAGCAGCTTTAGTCGTACAGGATCCAATGAGCAGTTCTTC
-	TRBD2	TRBJ2-1	TRBV11-2	CASSGDRGTSGTYNEKFF	TGTGCCAGCAGTGGCGACAGGGGGACTAGCGGAACCTATAATGAGAAGTTCTTC
medium-sized	-	TRBJ2-5	TRBV5-4	CASSPDLEETQYF	TGTGCCAGCAGCCCAGACTTGGAGGAGACCCAGTACTTC
few	-	TRBJ2-1	TRBV11-2	CASNLDGGNEHFF	TGTGCCAGCAACTTAGATGGGGGGAATGAGCACTTCTTC
-	-	TRBJ2-1	TRBV7-2	CASSLGTRGLHNEQFF	TGTGCCAGCAGCCTCGGGACAAGGGGCCTCCACAATGAGCAGTTCTTC
few	-	TRBJ2-3	TRBV6-5	CASRPQAPTTETQYF	TGTGCCAGCAGACCCCAGGCCCCTACCACAGAAACGCAGTATTTT
-	-	TRBJ2-2	TRBV11-2	CASTPSFGQGLVVNTGELFF	TGTGCCAGCACCCCCTCATTCGGCCAAGGGTTAGTGGTAAACACCGGTGAGCTGTTTTTT
-	TRBD1	TRBJ2-4	TRBV20-1	CSASKGQGKNIQYF	TGCAGTGCTAGTAAAGGACAGGGTAAAAACATTCAGTATTTC
few	-	TRBJ2-1	TRBV2	CASGGGLQYNEQFF	TGTGCCAGCGGGGGGGGGCTCCAATACAATGAGCAGTTCTTC
-	TRBD1	TRBJ2-3	TRBV11-2	CASGLQGAWTDTQYF	TGTGCCAGCGGCTTACAGGGGGCATGGACAGATACGCAATATTTT
large	-	TRBJ1-4	TRBV29-1	CSVAMIGVNEKLFF	TGCAGCGTTGCAATGATTGGCGTTAATGAAAAACTGTTTTTT
-	-	TRBJ2-7	TRBV20-1	CSANDQGYEWYF	TGCAGTGCCAACGATCAGGGATACGAGTGGTACTTC